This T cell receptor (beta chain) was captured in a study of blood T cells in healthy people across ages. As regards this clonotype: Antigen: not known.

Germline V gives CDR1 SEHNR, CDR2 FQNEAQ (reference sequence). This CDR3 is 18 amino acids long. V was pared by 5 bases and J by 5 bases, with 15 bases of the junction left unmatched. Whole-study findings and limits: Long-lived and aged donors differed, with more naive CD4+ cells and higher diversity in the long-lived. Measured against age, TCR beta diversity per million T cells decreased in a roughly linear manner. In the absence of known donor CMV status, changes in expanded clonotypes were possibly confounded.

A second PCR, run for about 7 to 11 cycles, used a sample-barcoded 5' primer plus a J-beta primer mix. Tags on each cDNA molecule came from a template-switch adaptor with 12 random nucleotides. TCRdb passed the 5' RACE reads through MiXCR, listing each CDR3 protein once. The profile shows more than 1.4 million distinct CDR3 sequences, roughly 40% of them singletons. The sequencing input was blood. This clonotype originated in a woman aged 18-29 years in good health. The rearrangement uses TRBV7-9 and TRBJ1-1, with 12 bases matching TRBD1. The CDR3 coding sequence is TGTGCCAGCAGCCTTAAATCCGGGGGACAGGGGGCAGAAACTGAAGCTTTCTTT. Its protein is CASSLKSGGQGAETEAFF.